The clone carrying this TCR beta chain was found a few times. What it binds is not known. The sample is drawn from a study of cytomegalovirus exposure and HLA in healthy donors. V dropped 5 bases and J dropped 3; count of bases not matched to a gene: 2. Germline V gives CDR1 ENHRY, CDR2 SYGVKD. This CDR3 has 14 residues. Amplification used 60 Vbeta primers and 13 Jbeta primers. Source study methods: There were about 80 million unique TCR beta chains by a later count, and approximately 12 million of them were shared. TCRdb's copy holds only in-frame clones and misses some; the assay was immunoSEQ multiplex PCR. From that table come the V and J calls and clone size; the DNA was used to work out D and trimming. The sample lists under 150,000 clones, roughly 78% seen once, with about 4.4% in the top ten. Whole-study findings and limits: In a later analysis, TCR beta V- and J-gene trimming was associated with a missense DCLRE1C variant.

The sequence came from a middle-aged man in good health and CMV-seropositive. V and J are TRBV10-3 and TRBJ2-7; 12 nucleotides align to TRBD2. Specimen: PBMCs. CDR3 bases: TGTGCCATCAGTACTAGCGGGGGGTACTACGAGCAGTACTTC. Protein product: CAISTSGGYYEQYF.